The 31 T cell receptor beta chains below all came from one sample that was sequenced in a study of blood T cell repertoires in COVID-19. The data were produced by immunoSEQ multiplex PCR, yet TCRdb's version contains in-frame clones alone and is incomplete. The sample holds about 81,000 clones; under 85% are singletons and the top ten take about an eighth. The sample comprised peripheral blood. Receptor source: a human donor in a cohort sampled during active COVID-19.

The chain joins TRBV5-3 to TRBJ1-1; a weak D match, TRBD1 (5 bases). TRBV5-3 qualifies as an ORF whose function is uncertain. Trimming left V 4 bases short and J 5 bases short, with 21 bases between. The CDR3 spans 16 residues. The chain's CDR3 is CARSEMHVGGETEAFF. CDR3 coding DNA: TGTGCCAGAAGCGAGATGCATGTTGGGGGGGAGACTGAAGCTTTCTTT.

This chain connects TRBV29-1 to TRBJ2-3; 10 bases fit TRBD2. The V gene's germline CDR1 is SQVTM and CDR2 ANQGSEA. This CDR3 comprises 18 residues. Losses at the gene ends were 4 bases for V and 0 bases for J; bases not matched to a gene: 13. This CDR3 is CSVVLAGGLITSTDTQYF. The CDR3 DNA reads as TGCAGCGTTGTTTTAGCGGGGGGTTTAATTACTAGCACAGATACGCAGTATTTT.

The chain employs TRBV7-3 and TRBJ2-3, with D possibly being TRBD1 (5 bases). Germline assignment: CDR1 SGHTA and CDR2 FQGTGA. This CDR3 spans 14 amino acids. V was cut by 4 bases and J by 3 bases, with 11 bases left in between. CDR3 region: CASSSRPGTDTQYF. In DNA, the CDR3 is TGTGCCAGCAGCTCTCGGCCAGGGACAGATACGCAGTATTTT. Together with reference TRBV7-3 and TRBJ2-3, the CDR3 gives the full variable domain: GAGVSQTPSNKVTEKGKYVELRCDPISGHTALYWYRQSLGQGPEFLIYFQGTGAADDSGLPNDRFFAVRPEGSVSTLKIQRTERGDSAVYLCASSSRPGTDTQYFGPGTRLTVL.

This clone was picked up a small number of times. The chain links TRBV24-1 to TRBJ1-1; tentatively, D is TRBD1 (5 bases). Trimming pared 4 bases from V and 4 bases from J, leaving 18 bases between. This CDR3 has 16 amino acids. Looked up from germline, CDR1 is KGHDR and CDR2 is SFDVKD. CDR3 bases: TGTGCCACCAGTGAACCTGATTACAGGAAAGCCACTGAAGCTTTCTTT. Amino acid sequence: CATSEPDYRKATEAFF.

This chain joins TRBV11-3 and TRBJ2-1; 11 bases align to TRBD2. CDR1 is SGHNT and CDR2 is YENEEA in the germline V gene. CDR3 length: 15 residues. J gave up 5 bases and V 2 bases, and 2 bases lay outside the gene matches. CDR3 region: CASSLFSGGDNEQFF. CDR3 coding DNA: TGTGCCAGCAGCTTATTTAGCGGGGGGGACAATGAGCAGTTCTTC.

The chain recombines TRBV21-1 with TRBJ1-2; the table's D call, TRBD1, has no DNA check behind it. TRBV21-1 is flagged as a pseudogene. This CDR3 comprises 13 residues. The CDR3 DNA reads TGTGCCAGCCTCCGACAGGGGGCTTACGGCTACACCTTC. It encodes CASLRQGAYGYTF.

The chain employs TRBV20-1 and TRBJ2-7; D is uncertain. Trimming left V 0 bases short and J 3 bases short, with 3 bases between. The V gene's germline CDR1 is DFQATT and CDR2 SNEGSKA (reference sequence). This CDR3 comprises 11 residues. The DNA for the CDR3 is TGCAGTGCTAGAGACAACTACGAGCAGTACTTC. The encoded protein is CSARDNYEQYF.

The CDR3 loop reads CASSRSGTGGRETDTQYF. CDR3 bases: TGTGCCAGCAGCCGATCCGGGACAGGGGGGCGCGAAACAGATACGCAGTATTTT. The chain employs TRBV7-9 and TRBJ2-3, with 11 bases identical to TRBD1. This CDR3 has 18 amino acids. Germline CDR1 reads SEHNR; CDR2 reads FQNEAQ (reference sequence). After removal of 5 bases from V and 3 bases from J, the junction contained 13 bases not matched to a gene.

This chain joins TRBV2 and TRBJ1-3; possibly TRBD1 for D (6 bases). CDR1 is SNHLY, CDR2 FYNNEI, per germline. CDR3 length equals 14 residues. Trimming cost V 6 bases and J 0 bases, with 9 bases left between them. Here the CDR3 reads CASREQGSGNTIYF. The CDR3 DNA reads TGTGCCAGCAGGGAACAGGGCTCTGGAAACACCATATATTTT.

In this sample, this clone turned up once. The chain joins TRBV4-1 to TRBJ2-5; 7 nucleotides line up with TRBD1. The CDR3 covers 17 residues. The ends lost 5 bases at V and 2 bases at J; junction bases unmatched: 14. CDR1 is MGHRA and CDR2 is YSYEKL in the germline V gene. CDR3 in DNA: TGCGCCAGCAGCGTATCCCCCTCAGGGACAGCACAAGAGACCCAGTACTTC. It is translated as CASSVSPSGTAQETQYF.

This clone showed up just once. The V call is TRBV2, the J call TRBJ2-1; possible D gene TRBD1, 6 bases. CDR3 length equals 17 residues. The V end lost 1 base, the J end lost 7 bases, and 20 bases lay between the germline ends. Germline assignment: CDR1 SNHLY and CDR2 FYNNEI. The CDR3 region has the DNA TGTGCCAGCAGTGAAGGGTATGGGCAGGGGAAAAATAATGAGCAGTTCTTC. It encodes CASSEGYGQGKNNEQFF.

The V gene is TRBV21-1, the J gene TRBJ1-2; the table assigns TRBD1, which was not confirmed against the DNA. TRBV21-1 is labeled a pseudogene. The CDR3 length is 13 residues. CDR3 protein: CASRGTGNYGYTF. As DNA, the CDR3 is TGTGCCAGCAGAGGGACAGGTAACTATGGCTACACCTTC.

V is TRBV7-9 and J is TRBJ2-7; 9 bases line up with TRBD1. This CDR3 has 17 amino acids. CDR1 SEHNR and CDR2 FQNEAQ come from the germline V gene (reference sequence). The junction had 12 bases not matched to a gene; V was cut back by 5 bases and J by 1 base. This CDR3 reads CASSEIRTGAGSYEQYF. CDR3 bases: TGTGCCAGCAGCGAAATACGGACAGGGGCCGGTTCCTACGAGCAGTACTTC.

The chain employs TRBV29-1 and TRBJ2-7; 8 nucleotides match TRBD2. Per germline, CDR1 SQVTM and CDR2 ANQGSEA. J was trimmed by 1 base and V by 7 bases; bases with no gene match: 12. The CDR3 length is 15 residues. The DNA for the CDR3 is TGCAGCGCTAGACTCCGGCGGGAGGCATCCTACGAGCAGTACTTC. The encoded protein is CSARLRREASYEQYF.

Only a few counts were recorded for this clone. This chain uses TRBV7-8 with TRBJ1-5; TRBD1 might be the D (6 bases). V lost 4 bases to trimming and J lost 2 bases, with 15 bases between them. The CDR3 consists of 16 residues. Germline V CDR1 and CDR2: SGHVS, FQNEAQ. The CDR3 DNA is TGTGCCAGCAGCTCACAAGGGGGGAGGGGCAATCAGCCCCAGCATTTT. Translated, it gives CASSSQGGRGNQPQHF.

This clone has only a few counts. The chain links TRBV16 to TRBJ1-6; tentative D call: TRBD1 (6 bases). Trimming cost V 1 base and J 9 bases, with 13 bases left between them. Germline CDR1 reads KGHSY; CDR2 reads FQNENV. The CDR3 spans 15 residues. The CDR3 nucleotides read TGTGCCAGCAGCCAATTGATCGTGGGGGCTTCACCCCTCCACTTT. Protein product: CASSQLIVGASPLHF.

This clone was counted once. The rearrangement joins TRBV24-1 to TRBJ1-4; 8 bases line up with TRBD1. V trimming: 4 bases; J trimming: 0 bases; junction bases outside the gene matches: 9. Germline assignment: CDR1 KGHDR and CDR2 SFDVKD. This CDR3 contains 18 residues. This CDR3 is CATSDLGQGHATNEKLFF. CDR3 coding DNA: TGTGCCACCAGTGACCTAGGACAGGGACACGCAACTAATGAAAAACTGTTTTTT.

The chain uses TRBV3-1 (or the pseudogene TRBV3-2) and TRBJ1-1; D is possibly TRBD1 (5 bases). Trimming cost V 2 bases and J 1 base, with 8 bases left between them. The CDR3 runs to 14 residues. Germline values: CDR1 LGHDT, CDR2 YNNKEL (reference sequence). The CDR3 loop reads CASSQLGQNTEAFF. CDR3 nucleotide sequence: TGTGCCAGCAGCCAACTGGGGCAGAACACTGAAGCTTTCTTT.

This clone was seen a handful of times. CDR3 sequence reads: CASSQLATQYF. The CDR3 DNA follows: TGTGCCAGCTCCCAACTCGCGACCCAGTACTTC. The gene calls are TRBV5-6 and TRBJ2-5; D is unresolved. The CDR3 spans 11 residues. Germline CDR1 reads SGHDT; CDR2 reads YYEEEE. The V end lost 7 bases, the J end lost 7 bases, and 11 bases lay between the germline ends.

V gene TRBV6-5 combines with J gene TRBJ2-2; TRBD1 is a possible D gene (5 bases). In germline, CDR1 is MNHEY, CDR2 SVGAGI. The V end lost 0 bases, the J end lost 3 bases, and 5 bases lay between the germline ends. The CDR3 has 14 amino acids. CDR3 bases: TGTGCCAGCAGTTACTCCAGGGACACCGGGGAGCTGTTTTTT. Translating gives CASSYSRDTGELFF.

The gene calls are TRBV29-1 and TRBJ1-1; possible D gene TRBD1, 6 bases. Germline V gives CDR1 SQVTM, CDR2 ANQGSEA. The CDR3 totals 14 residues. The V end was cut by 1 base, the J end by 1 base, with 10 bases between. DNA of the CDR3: TGCAGCGTTGAAGGGACAGCGGCGAACACTGAAGCTTTCTTT. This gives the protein CSVEGTAANTEAFF.

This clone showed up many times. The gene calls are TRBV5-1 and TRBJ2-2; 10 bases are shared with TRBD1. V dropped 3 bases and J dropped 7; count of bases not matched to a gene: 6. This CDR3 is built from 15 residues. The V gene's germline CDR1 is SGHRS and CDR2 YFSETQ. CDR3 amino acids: CASSSGQGISGELFF. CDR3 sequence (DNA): TGCGCCAGCAGCTCGGGACAGGGGATAAGCGGGGAGCTGTTTTTT.

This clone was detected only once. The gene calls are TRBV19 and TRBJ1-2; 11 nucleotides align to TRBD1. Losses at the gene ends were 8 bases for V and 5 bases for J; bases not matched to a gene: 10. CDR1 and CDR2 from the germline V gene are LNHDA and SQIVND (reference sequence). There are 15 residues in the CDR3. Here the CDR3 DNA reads TGTGCCAGTGAAATCGGACAGGGGGCTTGGTATGGCTACACCTTC. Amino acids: CASEIGQGAWYGYTF.

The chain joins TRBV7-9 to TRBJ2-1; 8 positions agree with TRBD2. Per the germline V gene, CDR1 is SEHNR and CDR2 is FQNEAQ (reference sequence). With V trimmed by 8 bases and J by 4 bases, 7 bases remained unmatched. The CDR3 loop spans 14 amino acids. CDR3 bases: TGTGCCAGCCGTACTAGCGGCAAATACAATGAGCAGTTCTTC. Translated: CASRTSGKYNEQFF.

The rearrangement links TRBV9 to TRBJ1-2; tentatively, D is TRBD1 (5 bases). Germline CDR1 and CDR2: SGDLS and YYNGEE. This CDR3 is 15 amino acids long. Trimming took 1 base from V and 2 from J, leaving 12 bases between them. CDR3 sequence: CASSVFAGQNYGYTF. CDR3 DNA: TGTGCCAGCAGCGTATTCGCAGGGCAGAACTATGGCTACACCTTC.

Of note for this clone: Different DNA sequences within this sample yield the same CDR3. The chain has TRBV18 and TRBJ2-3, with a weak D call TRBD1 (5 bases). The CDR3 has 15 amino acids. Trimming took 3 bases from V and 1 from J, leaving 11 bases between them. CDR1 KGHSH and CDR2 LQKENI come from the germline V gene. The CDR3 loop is CASSPGQGGTDTQYF. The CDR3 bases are TGTGCCAGCTCACCGGGGCAGGGTGGCACAGATACGCAGTATTTT.

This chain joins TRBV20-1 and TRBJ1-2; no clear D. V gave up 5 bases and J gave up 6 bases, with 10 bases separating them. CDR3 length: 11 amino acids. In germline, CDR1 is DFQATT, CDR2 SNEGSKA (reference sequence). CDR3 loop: CSAVRTDGYTF. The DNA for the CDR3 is TGCAGTGCTGTTCGAACTGATGGCTACACCTTC.

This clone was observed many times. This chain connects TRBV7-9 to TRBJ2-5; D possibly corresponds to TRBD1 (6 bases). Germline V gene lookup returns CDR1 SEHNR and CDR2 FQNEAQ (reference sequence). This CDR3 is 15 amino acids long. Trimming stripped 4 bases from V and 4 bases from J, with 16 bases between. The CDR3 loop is CASSSPGHPSETQYF. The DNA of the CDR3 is TGTGCCAGCAGCTCCCCGGGACATCCATCAGAGACCCAGTACTTC.

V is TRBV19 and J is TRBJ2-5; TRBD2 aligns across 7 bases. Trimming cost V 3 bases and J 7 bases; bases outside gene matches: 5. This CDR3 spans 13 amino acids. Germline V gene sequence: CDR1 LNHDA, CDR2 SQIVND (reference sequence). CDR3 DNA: TGTGCCAGTAGTATTGGGACTATCGGGACCCAGTACTTC. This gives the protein CASSIGTIGTQYF.

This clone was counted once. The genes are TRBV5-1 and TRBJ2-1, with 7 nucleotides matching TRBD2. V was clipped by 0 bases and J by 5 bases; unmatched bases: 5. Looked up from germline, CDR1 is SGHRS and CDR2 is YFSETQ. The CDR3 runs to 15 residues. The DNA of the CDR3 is TGCGCCAGCAGCTTGGAGAAGCGGGATCACAATGAGCAGTTCTTC. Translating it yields CASSLEKRDHNEQFF.

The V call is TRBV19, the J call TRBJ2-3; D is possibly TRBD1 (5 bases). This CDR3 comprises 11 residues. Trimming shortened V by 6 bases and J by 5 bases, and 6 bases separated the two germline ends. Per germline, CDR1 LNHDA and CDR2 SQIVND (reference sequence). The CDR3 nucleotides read TGTGCCAGTAGAAGGGGAGATACGCAGTATTTT. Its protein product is CASRRGDTQYF.